This TCR beta chain was sequenced for a study of T cells in Graves' hyperthyroidism and ophthalmopathy. Germline CDR1 and CDR2: LNHDA and SQIVND (reference sequence). The CDR3 contains 13 residues. V was trimmed by 8 bases and J by 4 bases, leaving 14 bases between them. Amplified TCR beta CDR3 regions came from RNA transcripts. HTBI primers were employed in a first-round RT-PCR of the TCR CDR3. TCRdb called the multiplex PCR reads again in MiXCR, with one record for every CDR3 protein. The sample has approximately 530,000 distinct CDR3 sequences; just under 20% are singletons. The chain employs TRBV19 and TRBJ1-1, with D possibly TRBD1 on 6 matching bases. The sample taken for sequencing was blood. This receptor was obtained from a man in his forties with Graves' ophthalmopathy. CDR3 DNA: TGTGCCAGTGATACAGGGTACAGCACTGAAGCTTTCTTT. Translation: CASDTGYSTEAFF.